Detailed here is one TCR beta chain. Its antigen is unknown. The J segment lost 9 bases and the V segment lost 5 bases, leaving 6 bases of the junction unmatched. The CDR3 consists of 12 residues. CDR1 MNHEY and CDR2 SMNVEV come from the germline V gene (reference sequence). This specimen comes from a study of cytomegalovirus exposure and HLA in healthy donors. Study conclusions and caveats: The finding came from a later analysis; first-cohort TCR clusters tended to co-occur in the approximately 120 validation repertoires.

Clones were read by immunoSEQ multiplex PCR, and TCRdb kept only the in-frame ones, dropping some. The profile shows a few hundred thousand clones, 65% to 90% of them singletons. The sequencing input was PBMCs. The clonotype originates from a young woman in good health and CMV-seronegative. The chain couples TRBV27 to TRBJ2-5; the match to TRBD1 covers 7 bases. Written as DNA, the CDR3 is TGTGCCAGCAGTCCGGTACAGGGGTCCCAGTACTTC. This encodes CASSPVQGSQYF.